These 32 T cell receptor beta chains came from one sample sequenced in a study of spatial heterogeneity in lung cancer. TCRdb independently ran MiXCR on the 5' RACE reads; one entry per CDR3 protein. The sample carries 90,000 to 95,000 distinct CDR3 sequences, more than 10% recorded once. Specified time point: sample taken at primary tumor resection. Tumor, nontumor lung or frozen PBMC supplied whole RNA, sequenced without sorting. The sequencing here drew on PBMCs, taken at surgery. The receptors derive from a male donor with early-stage non-small cell lung cancer.

V and J are TRBV11-2 and TRBJ2-7; D possibly corresponds to TRBD1 (5 bases). V shed 4 bases and J shed 3 bases, with 16 bases lying between them. Looked up from germline, CDR1 is SGHAT and CDR2 is FQNNGV. The CDR3 is 15 residues long. The DNA for the CDR3 is TGTGCCAGCAGCTCGATCCCAGACAGCTACTACGAGCAGTACTTC. Translated, it gives CASSSIPDSYYEQYF.

The CDR3 region is CASSLSGTENTEAFF. The CDR3 DNA is TGTGCCAGCTCGCTTTCCGGGACAGAGAACACTGAAGCTTTCTTT. The chain couples TRBV18 to TRBJ1-1, with 7 bases matching TRBD1. The CDR3 has 15 residues. Germline V gene lookup returns CDR1 KGHSH and CDR2 LQKENI. Trimming cost V 6 bases and J 1 base; bases outside gene matches: 8.

This clonotype has only a few counts. The chain uses TRBV5-1 and TRBJ2-3, with 9 bases fitting TRBD1. V was pared by 4 bases and J by 0 bases, with 3 bases of the junction left unmatched. Germline assignment: CDR1 SGHRS and CDR2 YFSETQ. The length of the CDR3 is 15 residues. The CDR3 DNA sequence: TGCGCCAGCAGCAAGGGACAGGGTAGCACAGATACGCAGTATTTT. Its protein product is CASSKGQGSTDTQYF. The whole variable domain, filled in from reference TRBV5-1 and TRBJ2-3, reads KAGVTQTPRYLIKTRGQQVTLSCSPISGHRSVSWYQQTPGQGLQFLFEYFSETQRNKGNFPGRFSGRQFSNSRSEMNVSTLELGDSALYLCASSKGQGSTDTQYFGPGTRLTVL.

This rearrangement joins TRBV7-2 to TRBJ2-3, with D perhaps TRBD2 (5 bases). The germline V gene has CDR1 SGHTA and CDR2 FQGNSA. The V gene lost 5 bases and the J gene lost 4 bases, with 16 bases spanning the gap. The CDR3 covers 15 residues. This CDR3 reads CASSPEGRSADTQYF. The DNA for the CDR3 is TGTGCCAGCAGCCCCGAGGGCCGTAGCGCAGATACGCAGTATTTT.

The sample holds many counts of this clonotype. The chain joins TRBV11-2 to TRBJ2-3, with D possibly being TRBD2 (6 bases). The CDR3 is 14 amino acids. V was pared by 5 bases and J by 0 bases, with 9 bases between. Germline lookup yields CDR1 SGHAT and CDR2 FQNNGV. CDR3 protein: CASSLSGSTDTQYF. The DNA of the CDR3 is TGTGCCAGCAGCCTGAGCGGGAGCACAGATACGCAGTATTTT.

The gene calls are TRBV30 and TRBJ1-4; no reliable D call. V dropped 1 base and J dropped 7 bases, with 4 bases sitting between them. The CDR3 totals 11 residues. Germline assignment: CDR1 GTSNPN and CDR2 SVGIG (reference sequence). CDR3 region: CAWSGAEKLFF. CDR3 nucleotide sequence: TGTGCCTGGAGTGGAGCTGAAAAACTGTTTTTT.

This clonotype appeared a few times. This chain links TRBV29-1 with TRBJ2-7, with 8 bases that match TRBD1. Unmatched junction bases numbered 15, after V lost 4 bases and J lost 4 bases. The CDR3 runs 16 residues. The germline gives CDR1 SQVTM, CDR2 ANQGSEA. As DNA, the CDR3 is TGCAGCGTTGCCCCGAAGCAAGGACAGGGATCTTACGAGCAGTACTTC. This translates into CSVAPKQGQGSYEQYF.

This chain links TRBV7-8 with TRBJ1-6, with TRBD1 matching 8 bases. J gave up 8 bases and V 2 bases, and 5 bases lay outside the gene matches. The V gene's germline CDR1 is SGHVS and CDR2 FQNEAQ. CDR3 size: 15 residues. This CDR3 is CASSLLGQVDSPLHF. CDR3 sequence (DNA): TGTGCCAGCAGCTTATTGGGACAGGTGGATTCACCCCTCCACTTT.

The chain carries TRBV20-1 and TRBJ2-2; 9 bases agree with TRBD1. The germline gives CDR1 DFQATT, CDR2 SNEGSKA (reference sequence). There are 15 residues in the CDR3. The J segment lost 5 bases and the V segment lost 3 bases, leaving 7 bases of the junction unmatched. CDR3 sequence reads: CSARRGTGRTGELFF. DNA of the CDR3: TGCAGTGCTAGGAGGGGGACAGGGAGAACCGGGGAGCTGTTTTTT.

The gene calls are TRBV19 and TRBJ1-2; TRBD1 matches at 7 bases. V shed 6 bases and J 6 bases; nucleotides not matched to a gene: 10. This CDR3 has 14 amino acids. Germline V CDR1 and CDR2: LNHDA, SQIVND (reference sequence). CDR3 in DNA: TGTGCCAGTAGCCGTCTGGGAGGGGGCAATGGCTACACCTTC. Its translation: CASSRLGGGNGYTF.

The table lists this clonotype with a few counts. The V call is TRBV29-1, the J call TRBJ2-1, with 7 bases lining up with TRBD2. Trimming removed 7 bases from V and 3 bases from J; junction bases left unmatched: 9. This CDR3 has 14 amino acids. Germline CDR1 reads SQVTM; CDR2 reads ANQGSEA. The CDR3 DNA sequence: TGCAGCGCCCCCGTGGGCGGGGGCTACAATGAGCAGTTCTTC. This gives the protein CSAPVGGGYNEQFF.

This clonotype was detected only a few times. CDR3 loop: CASSLATGTGYGYTF. In DNA, the CDR3 is TGTGCCAGCAGCTTGGCGACAGGGACTGGCTATGGCTACACCTTC. V gene TRBV5-5 combines with J gene TRBJ1-2, with 7 bases lining up with TRBD1. CDR3 length equals 15 residues. The germline V gene has CDR1 SGHKS and CDR2 YYEKEE (reference sequence). V was clipped by 0 bases and J by 4 bases; unmatched bases: 6.

This clonotype was observed many times. This chain uses TRBV5-1 with TRBJ2-5; TRBD2 matches at 15 bases. CDR1 is SGHRS, CDR2 YFSETQ, per germline. Trimming at V came to 4 bases and at J to 4 bases, leaving 2 bases not matched to a gene. The CDR3 has 15 residues. This chain's CDR3 is CASSPGLAGGETQYF. The DNA for the CDR3 is TGCGCCAGCAGCCCGGGACTAGCGGGGGGAGAGACCCAGTACTTC. The whole variable domain, filled in from reference TRBV5-1 and TRBJ2-5, reads KAGVTQTPRYLIKTRGQQVTLSCSPISGHRSVSWYQQTPGQGLQFLFEYFSETQRNKGNFPGRFSGRQFSNSRSEMNVSTLELGDSALYLCASSPGLAGGETQYFGPGTRLLVL.

This chain uses TRBV14 with TRBJ1-1, with no clear D. The CDR3 has 16 residues. Deletions cut 0 bases from V and 0 bases from J, with 11 bases between. Germline CDR1 SGHDN, CDR2 FVKESK. Here the CDR3 reads CASSQDLGRLNTEAFF. In DNA form, the CDR3 reads TGTGCCAGCAGCCAAGATCTCGGCAGGTTGAACACTGAAGCTTTCTTT.

This clonotype was observed many times. DNA of the CDR3: TGTGCCGAGGCCCGAGCTAACTATGGCTACACCTTC. The encoded protein is CAEARANYGYTF. The V call is TRBV30, the J call TRBJ1-2; D unresolved. This CDR3 comprises 12 residues. Germline CDR1 is GTSNPN and CDR2 is SVGIG (reference sequence). Trimming took 8 bases from V and 0 from J, leaving 10 bases between them.

At least ten counts were recorded for this clonotype. The chain joins TRBV7-2 to TRBJ2-6; the D is unclear. V lost 3 bases and J lost 0, with 3 bases in between. Germline assignment: CDR1 SGHTA and CDR2 FQGNSA. The CDR3 spans 14 residues. The CDR3 DNA reads TGTGCCAGCAGCTTGACCTCTGGGGCCAACGTCCTGACTTTC. This translates into CASSLTSGANVLTF.

This clonotype was found many times. The chain has TRBV28 and TRBJ2-3; maybe TRBD2 (5 bases). The CDR3 contains 13 residues. Trimming shortened V by 7 bases and J by 5 bases, and 13 bases separated the two germline ends. Germline assignment: CDR1 MDHEN and CDR2 SYDVKM. The CDR3 loop reads CASTLSEGDTQYF. The CDR3 bases are TGTGCCAGCACCCTTTCCGAGGGAGATACGCAGTATTTT.

This clonotype was observed a few times. The genes are TRBV6-5 and TRBJ2-1; TRBD2 agrees at 11 bases. The J segment lost 8 bases and the V segment lost 6 bases, leaving 9 bases of the junction unmatched. Germline lookup yields CDR1 MNHEY and CDR2 SVGAGI. This CDR3 contains 15 residues. The CDR3 protein is CASSLLAGGRDEQFF. The CDR3 region has the DNA TGTGCCAGCAGCCTCCTAGCGGGGGGCCGCGATGAGCAGTTCTTC.

This clonotype was found many times. The rearrangement joins TRBV28 to TRBJ2-1, with 9 positions matching TRBD1. V lost 9 bases, J lost 7 bases, and 10 bases stayed unmatched. Germline CDR1 MDHEN, CDR2 SYDVKM. This CDR3 has 14 amino acids. CDR3 nucleotide sequence: TGTGCCAGTAAAACAGGGGGCGCGAGGAATGAGCAGTTCTTC. Translated: CASKTGGARNEQFF.

The gene calls are TRBV6-2 or TRBV6-3 and TRBJ2-5; 10 bases agree with TRBD2. V dropped 5 bases and J dropped 3; count of bases not matched to a gene: 6. The CDR3 is 15 amino acids. CDR1 is MNHEY and CDR2 is SVGEGT in the germline V gene. Written as DNA, the CDR3 is TGTGCCAGCAGTCTTATAGCGGGAGGCGAAGAGACCCAGTACTTC. Amino acids: CASSLIAGGEETQYF.

On this clonotype: A much larger clone sits a single nucleotide away, making a read error possible. The CDR3 sequence is CVSSATSVSTDTQYF. The CDR3 DNA reads as TGTGTCAGCAGCGCCACTAGCGTTAGCACAGATACGCAGTATTTT. The chain links TRBV7-3 to TRBJ2-3; TRBD2 agrees at 7 bases. The CDR3 extends over 15 amino acids. Germline values: CDR1 SGHTA, CDR2 FQGTGA.

There are many counts of this clonotype. The V and J genes are TRBV18 and TRBJ1-5, with D perhaps matching TRBD1 (5 bases). The germline CDR1 and CDR2 sequences are KGHSH and LQKENI. The CDR3 runs to 13 residues. V was pared by 8 bases and J by 1 base, with 9 bases between. The CDR3 is CASSRDSNQPQHF. In nucleotides, the CDR3 is TGTGCCAGCAGCCGGGACAGCAATCAGCCCCAGCATTTT.

This clonotype was counted a few times. This sequence joins TRBV6-5 and TRBJ1-6, with 8 bases identical to TRBD1. The germline V gene encodes CDR1 MNHEY and CDR2 SVGAGI. J lost 7 bases, V lost 8 bases, and 4 bases had no gene match. The CDR3 length is 13 residues. This chain's CDR3 is CASGTGVNSPLHF. CDR3 bases: TGTGCCAGCGGGACAGGAGTCAATTCACCCCTCCACTTT.

This clonotype was observed a few times. This sequence joins TRBV9 and TRBJ2-1, with a weak D call TRBD2 (6 bases). The CDR3 is made up of 17 amino acids. V was shortened by 0 bases and J by 0 bases, with 13 bases between the two germline ends. Germline V gene data show CDR1 as SGDLS and CDR2 as YYNGEE. The CDR3 loop reads CASSVARGDSSYNEQFF. The CDR3 DNA reads as TGTGCCAGCAGCGTAGCTCGCGGGGATAGCTCCTACAATGAGCAGTTCTTC.

This clonotype was seen ten or more times. The chain employs TRBV7-9 and TRBJ2-5; no firm D call. The CDR3 covers 12 residues. Trimming pared 3 bases from V and 5 bases from J, leaving 7 bases between. Germline V lookup: CDR1 SEHNR, CDR2 FQNEAQ (reference sequence). The CDR3 nucleotides read TGTGCCAGCAGCTTGGTTGGGGAGACCCAGTACTTC. It is translated as CASSLVGETQYF.

The genes are TRBV11-1 and TRBJ2-1, with D perhaps being TRBD1 or TRBD2 (5 bases each). Germline loops: CDR1 SGHAT, CDR2 FQDESV (reference sequence). Trimming stripped 8 bases from V and 7 bases from J, with 21 bases between. The CDR3 extends over 15 amino acids. In DNA, the CDR3 is TGTGCCAGCTGCGACGGCGCTCACAGGAGGAATGAGCAGTTCTTC. It specifies CASCDGAHRRNEQFF.

In this sample, this clonotype turned up a few times. The chain uses TRBV7-9 and TRBJ1-1; 8 bases are shared with TRBD1. V lost 4 bases, J lost 4 bases, and 5 bases stayed unmatched. Germline CDR1 SEHNR, CDR2 FQNEAQ (reference sequence). CDR3 length: 14 amino acids. The CDR3 DNA is TGTGCCAGCAGCTACCTTACAGGGGGCACTGAAGCTTTCTTT. The encoded protein is CASSYLTGGTEAFF.

The CDR3 coding sequence is TGCGCCAGCAGCCAAATCACAGGGGGCATTTGGGAAAAACTGTTTTTT. It is translated as CASSQITGGIWEKLFF. The chain combines TRBV4-3 with TRBJ1-4; 9 bases line up with TRBD1. Germline loops: CDR1 LGHNA, CDR2 YSLEER. Unmatched junction bases numbered 9, after V lost 2 bases and J lost 8 bases. The CDR3 spans 16 residues.

This clonotype appeared many times. V gene TRBV7-3 combines with J gene TRBJ2-1, with 12 nucleotides matching TRBD2. J was trimmed by 4 bases and V by 5 bases; bases with no gene match: 6. The V gene's germline CDR1 is SGHTA and CDR2 FQGTGA. This CDR3 is 16 amino acids long. The CDR3, as DNA: TGTGCCAGCAGCCCTACTGGACTAGCGGGGTACAATGAGCAGTTCTTC. Encoded protein: CASSPTGLAGYNEQFF.

The chain carries TRBV5-1 and TRBJ1-1; D perhaps matches TRBD1 (6 bases). V was trimmed by 1 base and J by 7 bases, leaving 14 bases between them. This CDR3 contains 14 residues. Germline values: CDR1 SGHRS, CDR2 YFSETQ. CDR3 sequence (DNA): TGCGCCAGCAGCTTGACAGGGAAAAACGTTGAAGCTTTCTTT. Amino acids: CASSLTGKNVEAFF.

This clonotype turned up a few times. J is TRBJ1-1 and V is TRBV14, with a tentative D call TRBD1 (5 bases). The CDR3 is 16 amino acids. The V and J ends lost 4 bases and 0 bases respectively, with 15 bases between them. Germline V CDR1 and CDR2: SGHDN, FVKESK. The CDR3 DNA follows: TGTGCCAGCAGCCGGAGAGGAGGACATATGAACACTGAAGCTTTCTTT. The encoded protein is CASSRRGGHMNTEAFF.

This clonotype was seen repeatedly, ten times or more. CDR3 nucleotide sequence: TGTGCCAGCAGTTACGGCAGGAAACTAGCCAAAAACATTCAGTACTTC. Translated: CASSYGRKLAKNIQYF. The chain employs TRBV6-2 or TRBV6-3 and TRBJ2-4; D uncertain. The length of the CDR3 is 16 residues. V was shortened by 2 bases and J by 0 bases, with 11 bases between the two germline ends. CDR1 MNHEY and CDR2 SVGEGT come from the germline V gene.